This entry concerns a single T cell receptor beta chain. The data are from a study of Tregs in tolerant kidney transplant recipients. This CDR3 has 14 residues. CDR1 is KGHSH and CDR2 is LQKENI in the germline V gene. The ends lost 3 bases at V and 3 bases at J; junction bases unmatched: 1. The data were produced by immunoSEQ multiplex PCR, yet TCRdb's version contains in-frame clones alone and is incomplete. The table has about 78,000 clones, approximately 89% seen once. The TCR sequence derives from a human donor who received a combined kidney and bone marrow transplant. Sequenced here: Tregs from blood, sampled before the transplant. The chain carries TRBV18 and TRBJ1-4; TRBD1 agrees at 7 bases. CDR3 DNA: TGTGCCAGCTCACCGGGACAGCCTAATGAAAAACTGTTTTTT. Translated: CASSPGQPNEKLFF. Complete variable domain (other parts from reference TRBV18 and TRBJ1-4): NAGVMQNPRHLVRRRGQEARLRCSPMKGHSHVYWYRQLPEEGLKFMVYLQKENIIDESGMPKERFSAEFPKEGPSILRIQQVVRGDSAAYFCASSPGQPNEKLFFGSGTQLSVL.